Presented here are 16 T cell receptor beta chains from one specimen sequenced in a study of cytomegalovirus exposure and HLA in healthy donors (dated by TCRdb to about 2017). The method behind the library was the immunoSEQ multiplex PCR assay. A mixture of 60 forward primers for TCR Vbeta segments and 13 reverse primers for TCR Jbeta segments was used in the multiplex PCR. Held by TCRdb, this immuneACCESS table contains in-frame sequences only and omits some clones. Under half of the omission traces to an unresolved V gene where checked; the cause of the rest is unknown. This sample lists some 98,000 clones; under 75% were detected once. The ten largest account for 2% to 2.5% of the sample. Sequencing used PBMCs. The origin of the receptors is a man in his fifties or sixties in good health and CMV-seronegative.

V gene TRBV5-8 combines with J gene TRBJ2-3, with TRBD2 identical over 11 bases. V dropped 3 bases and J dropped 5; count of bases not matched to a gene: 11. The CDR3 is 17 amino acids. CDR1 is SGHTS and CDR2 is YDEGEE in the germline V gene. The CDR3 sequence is CASSYRILAGGLDTQYF. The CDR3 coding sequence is TGTGCCAGCAGCTACAGAATCCTAGCGGGAGGTCTAGATACGCAGTATTTT.

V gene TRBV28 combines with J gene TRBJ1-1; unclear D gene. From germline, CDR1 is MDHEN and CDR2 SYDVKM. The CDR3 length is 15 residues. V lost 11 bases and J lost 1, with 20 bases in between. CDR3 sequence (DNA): TGTGCCTCAGCGGAGTCCGGGATCAGGAACACTGAAGCTTTCTTT. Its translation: CASAESGIRNTEAFF.

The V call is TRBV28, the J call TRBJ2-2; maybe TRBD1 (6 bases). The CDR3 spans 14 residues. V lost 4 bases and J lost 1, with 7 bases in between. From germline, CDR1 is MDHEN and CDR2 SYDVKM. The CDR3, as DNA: TGTGCCAGCAGTTCGACAGGGAACACCGGGGAGCTGTTTTTT. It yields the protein CASSSTGNTGELFF.

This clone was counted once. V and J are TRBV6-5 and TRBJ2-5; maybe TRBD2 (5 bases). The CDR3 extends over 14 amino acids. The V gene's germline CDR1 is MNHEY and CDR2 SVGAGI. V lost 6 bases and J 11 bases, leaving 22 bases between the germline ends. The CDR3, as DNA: TGTGCCAGCAGGATGGTAGTCCCTTTTGGGGAGCAGTACTTC. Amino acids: CASRMVVPFGEQYF.

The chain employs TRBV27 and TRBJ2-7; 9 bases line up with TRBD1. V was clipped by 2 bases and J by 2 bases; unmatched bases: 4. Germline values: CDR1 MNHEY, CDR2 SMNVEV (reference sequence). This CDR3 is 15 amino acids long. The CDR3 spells CASSLTGGATYEQYF. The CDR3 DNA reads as TGTGCCAGCAGTTTAACAGGGGGCGCTACCTACGAGCAGTACTTC.

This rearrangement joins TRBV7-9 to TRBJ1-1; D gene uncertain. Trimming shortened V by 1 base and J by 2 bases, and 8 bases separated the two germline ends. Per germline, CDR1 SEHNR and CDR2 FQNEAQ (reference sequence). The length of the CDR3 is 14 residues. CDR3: CASSLVTYNTEAFF. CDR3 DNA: TGTGCCAGCAGCTTAGTGACTTATAACACTGAAGCTTTCTTT.

CDR3 loop: CASSYSSAGDQYF. The DNA of the CDR3 is TGTGCCAGCAGTTACTCGTCAGCGGGGGACCAGTATTTT. The chain joins TRBV6-5 to TRBJ2-3; 8 nucleotides agree with TRBD2. The J segment lost 12 bases and the V segment lost 0 bases, leaving 5 bases of the junction unmatched. CDR1 and CDR2 (germline): MNHEY, SVGAGI. The CDR3 has 13 residues.

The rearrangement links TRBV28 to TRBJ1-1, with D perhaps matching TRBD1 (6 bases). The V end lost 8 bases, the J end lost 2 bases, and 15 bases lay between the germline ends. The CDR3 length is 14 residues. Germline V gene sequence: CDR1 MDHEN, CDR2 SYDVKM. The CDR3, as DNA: TGTGCCAGCGGGGGCGGACGCCGTAACACTGAAGCTTTCTTT. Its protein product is CASGGGRRNTEAFF.

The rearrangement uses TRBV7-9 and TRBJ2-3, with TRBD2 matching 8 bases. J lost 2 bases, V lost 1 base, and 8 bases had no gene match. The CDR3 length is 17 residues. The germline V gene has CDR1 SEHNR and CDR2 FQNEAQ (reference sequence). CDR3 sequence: CASSLGASGSYTDTQYF. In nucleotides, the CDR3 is TGTGCCAGCAGCTTAGGCGCTAGCGGGTCCTACACAGATACGCAGTATTTT.

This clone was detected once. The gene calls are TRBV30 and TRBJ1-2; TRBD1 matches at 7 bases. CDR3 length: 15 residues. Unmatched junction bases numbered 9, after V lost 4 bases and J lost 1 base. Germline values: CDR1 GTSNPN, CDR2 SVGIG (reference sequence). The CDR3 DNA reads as TGTGCCTGGACCACAGACAGGGTCGGTAACTATGGCTACACCTTC. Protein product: CAWTTDRVGNYGYTF.

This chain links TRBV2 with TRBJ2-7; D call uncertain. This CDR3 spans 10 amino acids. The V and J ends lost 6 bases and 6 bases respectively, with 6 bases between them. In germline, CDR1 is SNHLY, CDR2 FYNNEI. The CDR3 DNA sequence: TGTGCCAGCAGCGGTACCGAGCAGTACTTC. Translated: CASSGTEQYF.

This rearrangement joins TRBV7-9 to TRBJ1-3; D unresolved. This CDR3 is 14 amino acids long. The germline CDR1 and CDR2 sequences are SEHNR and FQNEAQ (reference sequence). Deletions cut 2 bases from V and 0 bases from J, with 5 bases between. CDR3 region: CASSLTDSGNTIYF. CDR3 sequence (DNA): TGTGCCAGCAGCTTAACTGACTCTGGAAACACCATATATTTT.

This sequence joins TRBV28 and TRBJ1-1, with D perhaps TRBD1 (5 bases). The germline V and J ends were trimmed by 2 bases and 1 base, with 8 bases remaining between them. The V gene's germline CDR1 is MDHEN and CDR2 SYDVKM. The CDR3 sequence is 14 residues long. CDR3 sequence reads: CASSLTGENTEAFF. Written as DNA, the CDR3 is TGTGCCAGCAGTTTAACGGGGGAGAACACTGAAGCTTTCTTT.

CDR3 protein: CASSSIAGAWEQYF. CDR3 DNA: TGTGCCAGCAGTTCCATAGCGGGAGCCTGGGAGCAGTACTTC. The chain employs TRBV28 and TRBJ2-7, with 9 bases lining up with TRBD2. Germline values: CDR1 MDHEN, CDR2 SYDVKM. The CDR3 sequence is 14 residues long. With V trimmed by 4 bases and J by 7 bases, 8 bases remained unmatched.

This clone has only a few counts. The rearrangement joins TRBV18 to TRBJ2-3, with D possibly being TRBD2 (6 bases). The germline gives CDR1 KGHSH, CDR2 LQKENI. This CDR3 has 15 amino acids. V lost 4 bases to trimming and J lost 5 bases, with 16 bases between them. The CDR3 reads CASSLNRAGGDTQYF. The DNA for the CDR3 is TGTGCCAGCTCACTTAATCGGGCCGGGGGAGATACGCAGTATTTT.

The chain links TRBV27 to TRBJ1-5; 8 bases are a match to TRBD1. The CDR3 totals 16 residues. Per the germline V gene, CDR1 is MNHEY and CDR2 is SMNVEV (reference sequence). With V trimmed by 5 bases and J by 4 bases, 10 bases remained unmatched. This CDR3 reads CASSPSTGERNQPQHF. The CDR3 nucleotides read TGTGCCAGCAGTCCCTCGACAGGGGAACGTAATCAGCCCCAGCATTTT.